The present entry profiles one T cell receptor beta chain with its context. This record belongs to a study of blood T cell repertoires in COVID-19. The CDR3 loop spans 14 amino acids. V lost 2 bases and J lost 9, with 14 bases in between. In germline, CDR1 is MNHEY, CDR2 SVGAGI. TCRdb's copy holds only in-frame clones and misses some; the assay was immunoSEQ multiplex PCR. The table includes a few hundred thousand clones, under 85% detected once. This TCR was recovered from a woman aged 45-60 years who had recovered from COVID-19. Sequencing input: PBMCs or T cells enriched from blood (not recorded which). The V gene is TRBV6-5, the J gene TRBJ1-5; no reliable D call. Here the CDR3 reads CASSYGSRGWPQHF. The CDR3 DNA reads as TGTGCCAGCAGTTACGGGTCCCGCGGATGGCCCCAGCATTTT.